The 27 T cell receptor beta chains below come from one sample, sequenced in a study of cytomegalovirus exposure and HLA in healthy donors. PCR employed 60 Vbeta and 13 Jbeta primers. Measured with immunoSEQ multiplex PCR; TCRdb has only the in-frame clones, and not every one. Its listing shows 150,000 or so clones. The sample consisted of PBMCs. Receptor source: a man between 18 and 29 years old in good health and CMV-seronegative.

The chain employs TRBV5-1 and TRBJ2-1, with TRBD2 identical over 10 bases. The CDR3 runs to 15 residues. From germline, CDR1 is SGHRS and CDR2 YFSETQ. Losses at the gene ends were 4 bases for V and 5 bases for J; bases not matched to a gene: 6. The CDR3 loop reads CASSGIAGGNNEQFF. The CDR3 DNA reads TGCGCCAGCAGCGGGATAGCGGGAGGAAACAATGAGCAGTTCTTC.

The chain links TRBV27 to TRBJ1-5; a possible D gene is TRBD1 (6 bases). The CDR3 has 14 residues. The V and J ends lost 0 bases and 4 bases respectively, with 7 bases between them. Germline V gene sequence: CDR1 MNHEY, CDR2 SMNVEV (reference sequence). Here the CDR3 DNA reads TGTGCCAGCAGTTTATCGCAGGGGAATCAGCCCCAGCATTTT. Its translation is CASSLSQGNQPQHF.

This CDR3 reads CAISGTSGSTYEQFF. The CDR3 DNA is TGTGCCATCAGTGGGACTAGCGGGAGTACGTATGAGCAGTTCTTC. The chain employs TRBV10-3 and TRBJ2-1; 13 positions agree with TRBD2. The J segment lost 8 bases and the V segment lost 4 bases, leaving 5 bases of the junction unmatched. Per the germline V gene, CDR1 is ENHRY and CDR2 is SYGVKD. The CDR3 has 15 amino acids.

This sequence joins TRBV7-2 and TRBJ2-5; D possibly corresponds to TRBD1 (6 bases). Germline V gene sequence: CDR1 SGHTA, CDR2 FQGNSA. V lost 5 bases to trimming and J lost 5 bases, with 21 bases between them. The CDR3 has 16 amino acids. CDR3 coding DNA: TGTGCCAGCAGCCATGCTAGGGGGATAACAAGTGAGACCCAGTACTTC. It codes for CASSHARGITSETQYF.

The rearrangement uses TRBV28 and TRBJ1-1; TRBD1 agrees at 8 bases. The CDR3 runs to 15 residues. CDR1 is MDHEN and CDR2 is SYDVKM in the germline V gene. The J segment lost 7 bases and the V segment lost 5 bases, leaving 12 bases of the junction unmatched. The CDR3 region has the DNA TGTGCCAGCAGTATGGGACAGGCTCAAACTCATGAAGCTTTCTTT. Protein product: CASSMGQAQTHEAFF.

The chain uses TRBV9 and TRBJ2-7; the D gene is possibly TRBD1 (5 bases). Germline V gene sequence: CDR1 SGDLS, CDR2 YYNGEE. The CDR3 loop spans 14 amino acids. The germline V and J ends were trimmed by 3 bases and 5 bases, with 15 bases remaining between them. CDR3 nucleotide sequence: TGTGCCAGCAGCGCCCGGACAAGCTACGACGAGCAGTACTTC. Its protein is CASSARTSYDEQYF.

This chain connects TRBV15 to TRBJ2-2; TRBD1 agrees at 8 bases. The length of the CDR3 is 17 residues. The V segment lost 5 bases and the J segment 0 bases; nucleotides outside the gene matches: 8. CDR1 is LNHNV and CDR2 is YYDKDF in the germline V gene (reference sequence). CDR3 sequence (DNA): TGTGCCACCAGCGGCCGGGACAGGACGTCGAACACCGGGGAGCTGTTTTTT. Its translation: CATSGRDRTSNTGELFF.

V usage is TRBV13 and J usage is TRBJ2-1, with 11 nucleotides matching TRBD2. The CDR3 totals 15 residues. V was clipped by 5 bases and J by 5 bases; unmatched bases: 5. Looked up from germline, CDR1 is PRHDT and CDR2 is FYEKMQ (reference sequence). CDR3 sequence: CASSEGLADDNEQFF. In DNA, the CDR3 is TGTGCCAGCAGCGAGGGACTAGCGGACGACAATGAGCAGTTCTTC.

V and J are TRBV28 and TRBJ1-1, with unresolved D. This CDR3 is built from 12 residues. The germline V gene has CDR1 MDHEN and CDR2 SYDVKM. Trimming stripped 2 bases from V and 8 bases from J, with 9 bases between. The CDR3: CASSLPHSEAFF. CDR3 bases: TGTGCCAGCAGTTTACCCCACAGCGAAGCTTTCTTT.

J is TRBJ2-7 and V is TRBV28; possibly TRBD1 for D (5 bases). Near its end, the DNA agrees better with TRBJ2-1, so the J call may be wrong. The CDR3 loop spans 13 amino acids. Germline V CDR1 and CDR2: MDHEN, SYDVKM. The CDR3 protein is CASWPDSNNEQFF. CDR3 sequence (DNA): TGTGCCAGCTGGCCAGACAGCAACAATGAGCAGTTCTTC.

The V and J genes are TRBV13 and TRBJ2-4; D perhaps matches TRBD2 (5 bases). The CDR3 length is 15 residues. With 2 bases removed from V and 0 bases from J, the gap between germline ends came to 8 bases. Germline lookup yields CDR1 PRHDT and CDR2 FYEKMQ (reference sequence). The CDR3 reads CASSLPGLAKNIQYF. CDR3 DNA sequence: TGTGCCAGCAGCTTACCAGGACTAGCCAAAAACATTCAGTACTTC.

The chain recombines TRBV7-9 with TRBJ1-3; no clear D gene. Trimming took 7 bases from V and 0 from J, leaving 22 bases between them. The CDR3 has 18 residues. From germline, CDR1 is SEHNR and CDR2 FQNEAQ (reference sequence). The DNA of the CDR3 is TGTGCCAGCACCCTTCCTTTGACAAGGCTGAGCTCTGGAAACACCATATATTTT. Amino acid sequence: CASTLPLTRLSSGNTIYF.

This chain uses TRBV4-3 with TRBJ2-7; 9 nucleotides align to TRBD2. Losses at the gene ends were 0 bases for V and 5 bases for J; bases not matched to a gene: 8. CDR1 and CDR2 (germline): LGHNA, YSLEER. The length of the CDR3 is 16 residues. CDR3 amino acids: CASSQDLGGRADEQYF. Here the CDR3 DNA reads TGCGCCAGCAGCCAAGATCTAGGCGGGAGGGCCGACGAGCAGTACTTC.

The chain is built from TRBV28 and TRBJ2-7, with a possible D match to TRBD2 (6 bases). The CDR3 loop spans 14 amino acids. Germline values: CDR1 MDHEN, CDR2 SYDVKM. V lost 6 bases and J lost 5, with 17 bases in between. The CDR3 sequence: CASRYGGDRHEQYF. The CDR3 DNA is TGTGCCAGCAGATACGGAGGGGATCGCCACGAGCAGTACTTC.

The chain recombines TRBV11-2 with TRBJ1-1, with a possible D match to TRBD1 (5 bases). Germline CDR1 is SGHAT and CDR2 is FQNNGV. This CDR3 is built from 14 residues. Trimming removed 5 bases from V and 6 bases from J, with 16 bases in between. The CDR3 DNA reads as TGTGCCAGCAGCCGGGTCGCGGGGCTGGCTGAAGCTTTCTTT. It is translated as CASSRVAGLAEAFF.

V usage is TRBV19 and J usage is TRBJ1-4; the D gene is possibly TRBD1 (6 bases). The CDR3 loop spans 15 amino acids. The germline V gene has CDR1 LNHDA and CDR2 SQIVND (reference sequence). Trimming shortened V by 3 bases and J by 7 bases, and 15 bases separated the two germline ends. The CDR3 reads CASSIGDRRSEKLFF. As DNA, the CDR3 is TGTGCCAGTAGTATCGGCGACAGGAGAAGTGAAAAACTGTTTTTT.

Comments on this clone: At the DNA level, this CDR3 is encoded by other sequences in the same sample as well. The chain uses TRBV6-1 and TRBJ2-3; no clear D. The CDR3 is made up of 11 amino acids. In germline, CDR1 is MNHNS, CDR2 SASEGT. The V and J ends lost 1 base and 11 bases respectively, with 7 bases between them. CDR3 nucleotide sequence: TGTGCCAGCAGTGAAGGTAGGAGGCAGTATTTT. Translation gives CASSEGRRQYF.

This chain links TRBV5-1 with TRBJ1-4; D possibly corresponds to TRBD1 (5 bases). The CDR3 length is 14 residues. Germline V CDR1 and CDR2: SGHRS, YFSETQ. V lost 4 bases and J 4 bases, leaving 11 bases between the germline ends. The CDR3 bases are TGCGCCAGCAGCGTCGACAGCTTTAATGAAAAACTGTTTTTT. Its protein product is CASSVDSFNEKLFF.

The chain uses TRBV11-2 and TRBJ2-1; TRBD2 matches at 13 bases. The CDR3 contains 15 residues. CDR1 SGHAT and CDR2 FQNNGV come from the germline V gene. V gave up 6 bases and J gave up 5 bases; unmatched junction bases: 4. The CDR3 DNA reads TGTGCCAGCAGGCAGGGACTAGCGGGAAACAATGAGCAGTTCTTC. This gives the protein CASRQGLAGNNEQFF.

CDR3 amino acids: CASSHHWDSLYTEAFF. The CDR3 DNA reads as TGTGCCAGCAGTCACCACTGGGACAGTTTGTACACTGAAGCTTTCTTT. The gene calls are TRBV5-4 and TRBJ1-1; the match to TRBD1 covers 7 bases. V lost 5 bases, J lost 3 bases, and 13 bases stayed unmatched. CDR1 SGHNT and CDR2 YYREEE come from the germline V gene (reference sequence). The CDR3 has 16 residues.

The chain combines TRBV6-1 with TRBJ1-5, with D possibly TRBD1 on 5 matching bases. Germline V lookup: CDR1 MNHNS, CDR2 SASEGT. The CDR3 loop spans 16 amino acids. Trimming took 2 bases from V and 5 from J, leaving 16 bases between them. DNA of the CDR3: TGTGCCAGCAGTGAATTTACGACAGAATCTTATCAGCCCCAGCATTTT. It specifies CASSEFTTESYQPQHF.

CDR3 sequence reads: CASSYWTRTYEQYF. In DNA form, the CDR3 reads TGTGCCAGCAGCTACTGGACAAGGACCTACGAGCAGTACTTC. The chain employs TRBV5-6 and TRBJ2-7, with a possible D match to TRBD1 (5 bases). V dropped 3 bases and J dropped 2 bases, with 12 bases sitting between them. Germline CDR1 is SGHDT and CDR2 is YYEEEE. The CDR3 runs to 14 residues.

The genes are TRBV11-3 and TRBJ2-2; possibly TRBD1 for D (6 bases). From germline, CDR1 is SGHNT and CDR2 YENEEA. V gave up 5 bases and J gave up 7 bases, with 23 bases separating them. This CDR3 is 17 amino acids long. The CDR3 loop reads CASSPIIPQGGGGELFF. CDR3 DNA sequence: TGTGCCAGCAGCCCCATCATCCCCCAAGGGGGTGGCGGGGAGCTGTTTTTT.

The CDR3: CASSLMWEARPETQYF. CDR3 DNA: TGTGCCAGCAGCTTAATGTGGGAGGCCCGCCCGGAGACCCAGTACTTC. This chain connects TRBV13 to TRBJ2-5, with D perhaps matching TRBD2 (6 bases). The germline V gene has CDR1 PRHDT and CDR2 FYEKMQ (reference sequence). The CDR3 loop spans 16 amino acids. V lost 2 bases and J lost 5, with 18 bases in between.

V usage is TRBV6-1 and J usage is TRBJ1-5, with 9 bases lining up with TRBD1. The CDR3 extends over 17 amino acids. After removal of 4 bases from V and 0 bases from J, the junction contained 7 bases not matched to a gene. Germline V gene sequence: CDR1 MNHNS, CDR2 SASEGT. The DNA of the CDR3 is TGTGCCAGCAGTGTTCTCGCGGGACAGGGTAGCAATCAGCCCCAGCATTTT. This sequence encodes CASSVLAGQGSNQPQHF.

The V gene is TRBV6-5, the J gene TRBJ2-7; 11 nucleotides line up with TRBD2. V lost 5 bases to trimming and J lost 5 bases; unmatched junction nucleotides: 8. The germline CDR1 and CDR2 sequences are MNHEY and SVGAGI. The CDR3 runs 15 residues. Here the CDR3 DNA reads TGTGCCAGCAGTCTCAGACTAGCGGGGATACACGAGCAGTACTTC. Protein: CASSLRLAGIHEQYF.

This rearrangement joins TRBV9 to TRBJ1-1; D not certain. Trimming pared 2 bases from V and 0 bases from J, leaving 5 bases between. This CDR3 comprises 13 residues. CDR1 and CDR2 from the germline V gene are SGDLS and YYNGEE. The DNA of the CDR3 is TGTGCCAGCAGCGTCCACTTGAACACTGAAGCTTTCTTT. Amino acid sequence: CASSVHLNTEAFF.